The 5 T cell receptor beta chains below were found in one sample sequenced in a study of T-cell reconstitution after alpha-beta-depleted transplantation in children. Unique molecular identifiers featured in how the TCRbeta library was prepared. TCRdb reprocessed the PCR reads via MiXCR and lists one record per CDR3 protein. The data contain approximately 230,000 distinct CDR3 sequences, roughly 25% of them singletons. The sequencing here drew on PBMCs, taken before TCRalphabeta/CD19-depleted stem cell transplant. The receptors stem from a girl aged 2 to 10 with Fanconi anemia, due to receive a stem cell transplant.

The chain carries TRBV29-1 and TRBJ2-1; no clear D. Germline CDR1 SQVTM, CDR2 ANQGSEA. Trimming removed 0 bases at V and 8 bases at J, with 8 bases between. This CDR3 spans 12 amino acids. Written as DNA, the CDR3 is TGCAGCGTTGAAGATGTTGGCGATGAGCAGTTCTTC. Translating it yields CSVEDVGDEQFF.

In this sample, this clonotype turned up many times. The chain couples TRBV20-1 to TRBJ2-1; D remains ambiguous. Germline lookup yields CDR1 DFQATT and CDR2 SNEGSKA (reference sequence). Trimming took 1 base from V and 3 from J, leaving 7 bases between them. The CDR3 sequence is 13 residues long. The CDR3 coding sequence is TGCAGTGCTAGAGTTTACTTCTACAATGAGCAGTTCTTC. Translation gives CSARVYFYNEQFF.

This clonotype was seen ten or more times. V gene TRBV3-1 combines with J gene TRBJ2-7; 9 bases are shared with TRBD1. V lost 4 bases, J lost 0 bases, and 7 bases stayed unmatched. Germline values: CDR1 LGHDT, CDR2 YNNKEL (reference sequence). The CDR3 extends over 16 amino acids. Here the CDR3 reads CASSLTGGLRSYEQYF. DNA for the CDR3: TGTGCCAGCAGCCTCACAGGGGGCCTCCGCTCCTACGAGCAGTACTTC.

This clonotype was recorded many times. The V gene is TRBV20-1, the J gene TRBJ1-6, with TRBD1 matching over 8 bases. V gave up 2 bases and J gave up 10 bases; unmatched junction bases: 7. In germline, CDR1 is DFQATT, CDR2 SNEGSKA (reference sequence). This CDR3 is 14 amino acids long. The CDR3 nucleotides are TGCAGTGCTAGACGGGACAGGACGCGGTCACCCCTCCACTTT. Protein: CSARRDRTRSPLHF.

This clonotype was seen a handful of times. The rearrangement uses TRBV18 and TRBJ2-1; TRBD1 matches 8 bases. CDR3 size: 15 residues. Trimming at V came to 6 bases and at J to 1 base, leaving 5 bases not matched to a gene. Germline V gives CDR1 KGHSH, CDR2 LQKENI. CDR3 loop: CASSRDRSSYNEQFF. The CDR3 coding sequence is TGTGCCAGCTCTCGGGACAGGAGTTCCTACAATGAGCAGTTCTTC. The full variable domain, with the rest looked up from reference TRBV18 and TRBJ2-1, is NAGVMQNPRHLVRRRGQEARLRCSPMKGHSHVYWYRQLPEEGLKFMVYLQKENIIDESGMPKERFSAEFPKEGPSILRIQQVVRGDSAAYFCASSRDRSSYNEQFFGPGTRLTVL.